Sequencing of this T cell receptor beta chain was carried out in a study of PD-1 blockade in classical Hodgkin lymphoma. Germline trimming cut 5 bases from V and 5 bases from J; bases unmatched to any gene: 3. Per the germline V gene, CDR1 is SGHAT and CDR2 is FQNNGV. The CDR3 covers 13 residues. Study results and caveats: Complete responders started with a diversity level that resembled newly diagnosed patients at baseline. CD4+ TCR diversity climbed significantly by C4D1, unlike CD8+ TCR diversity.

For this clone: The antigen is undetermined.

Data came from immunoSEQ multiplex PCR; TCRdb stores just in-frame clones and leaves some out. The sample holds fewer than 65,000 clones; roughly nine tenths are singletons and the top ten take 15%. Relapse after autologous stem cell transplantation occurred in every patient, and brentuximab vedotin exposure varied. The chain uses TRBV11-2 and TRBJ2-5; the match to TRBD1 covers 9 bases. This sequence originates from a human donor with classical Hodgkin lymphoma. This specimen consisted of peripheral blood mononuclear cells (PBMCs), obtained at baseline. The CDR3: CASSRDRDETQYF. The CDR3 DNA is TGTGCCAGCAGCCGGGACAGGGATGAGACCCAGTACTTC.